The rows below give T cell receptor beta chains drawn from one sample of a study of blood T cell repertoires in COVID-19. Method: immunoSEQ multiplex PCR; TCRdb's copy keeps in-frame clones and lacks some. The sample lists 170,000 or so clones; around 80% were seen once. Sequencing used PBMCs or T cells enriched from blood (not recorded which). The receptors derive from a woman between 45 and 60 years old who had recovered from COVID-19. Each CDR3 is given with its conserved first and last residue.

V,J,CDR3
TRBV5-1,TRBJ2-7,CASSAGTSGYEQYF
TRBV19,TRBJ2-1,CASSIGMSGMFGNEQFF
TRBV12-3/TRBV12-4,TRBJ1-5,CASSHPYGPQHF
TRBV4-3,TRBJ2-5,CASSAGQGAQETQYF
TRBV15,TRBJ2-7,CATGRPGTQAEQYF
TRBV5-1,TRBJ1-1,CASSKTGTPTEAFF
TRBV12-1,TRBJ2-1,CASSSGGISSYNEQFF
TRBV27,TRBJ2-2,CASSFRGGTGELFF
TRBV7-9,TRBJ2-2,CASSLFLAGRTGELFF
TRBV11-2,TRBJ2-5,CASSLVGLAGAQETQYF
TRBV6-1,TRBJ1-4,CASSEGDSDEKLFF
TRBV28,TRBJ1-2,CASSLYPVQSYGYTF
TRBV21-1,TRBJ1-2,CASSKAGQGEGGYTF
TRBV7-9,TRBJ2-1,CASSRGRNEQFF
TRBV19,TRBJ2-2,CASSSTGANTGELFF
TRBV24-1,TRBJ1-4,CATSDPGDPNERLFF
TRBV5-4,TRBJ1-2,CASSLAGTIGGYTF
TRBV19,TRBJ1-5,CASSLRDREHQPQHF
TRBV28,TRBJ2-1,CASSSAGEQFF
TRBV24-1,TRBJ1-2,CATSDSGRGRGYGYTF
TRBV15,TRBJ1-4,CATSRDRGLGEKLFF
TRBV29-1,TRBJ1-2,CSVARGSHGYTF
TRBV6-2/TRBV6-3,TRBJ2-7,CASSPAELYYEQYF
TRBV28,TRBJ1-1,CASSTRQGRGNTEAFF
TRBV9,TRBJ2-1,CASSPGAANEQFF
TRBV29-1,TRBJ1-2,CSVSAGTGGYGYTF
TRBV19,TRBJ1-2,CASSTTSGAGGYTF
TRBV27,TRBJ1-2,CASSFDAGRGGYTF
TRBV3-1/TRBV3-2,TRBJ1-1,CASSQAAGTLRGAEAFF
TRBV10-3,TRBJ1-3,CATRGEGNTIYF
TRBV18,TRBJ1-2,CASSAPGQGSGRYTF
TRBV3-1/TRBV3-2,TRBJ1-2,CASSPYGQGWGGYTF
TRBV2,TRBJ1-1,CASSDRQGSTEAFF
TRBV28,TRBJ1-5,CASSTPAGEGITQHF
TRBV7-9,TRBJ1-3,CASSPGGDTIYF
TRBV9,TRBJ2-7,CASSVAVTNTYEQYF
TRBV27,TRBJ1-1,CASSLIPGDTEAFF
TRBV7-9,TRBJ2-7,CASRGQGTVTYEQYF
TRBV28,TRBJ2-5,CASREPGYQETQYF
TRBV15,TRBJ2-1,CATSRDQRGEQFF
TRBV5-1,TRBJ2-7,CASSFQAPYEQYF
TRBV6-2/TRBV6-3,TRBJ2-1,CASRPRTSASSYNEQFF
TRBV6-5,TRBJ2-5,CASSWGGETQYF
TRBV27,TRBJ2-5,CASSLATPGQGAKAQYF
TRBV5-1,TRBJ2-1,CASSGKLAGGPEDNEQFF
TRBV28,TRBJ2-1,CASRVSGQGASNEQFF
TRBV7-9,TRBJ1-2,CASSLPLYRYTF
TRBV19,TRBJ2-7,CASSIKRLGAEEQYF
TRBV27,TRBJ1-6,CASQPEFSYNSPLHF
TRBV2,TRBJ2-1,CARRTGDSYNEQFF
TRBV25-1,TRBJ2-7,CASRQGYEQYF
TRBV19,TRBJ1-5,CASGQGISNQPQHF
TRBV7-3,TRBJ2-1,CASSLGGYKGEQFF